Sequencing of this T cell receptor beta chain was carried out in a study of identical twins. Whole-study findings and limits: Shared out-of-frame alpha sequences (those common to twins) showed excess low generation probability.

TCRdb analysed the 5' RACE reads with MiXCR anew, one entry per CDR3 protein. The profile shows just over 450,000 distinct CDR3 sequences, approximately 14% of them singletons. Trimming at V came to 5 bases and at J to 7 bases, leaving 11 bases not matched to a gene. The CDR3 is 15 residues long. The germline V gene has CDR1 DFQATT and CDR2 SNEGSKA (reference sequence). The count of this clonotype is one. What it recognizes is unknown. These data also featured in a second study, about yellow fever vaccine responses in identical twins.

What was sequenced was CD4+ T cells sorted from blood. This TCR came from a woman aged 18-29 years in good health. The V and J genes are TRBV20-1 and TRBJ2-3; 11 bases agree with TRBD1. The CDR3 reads CSAQHRDRGSYTQYF. CDR3 bases: TGCAGTGCTCAACACCGGGACAGGGGGTCTTATACGCAGTATTTT.